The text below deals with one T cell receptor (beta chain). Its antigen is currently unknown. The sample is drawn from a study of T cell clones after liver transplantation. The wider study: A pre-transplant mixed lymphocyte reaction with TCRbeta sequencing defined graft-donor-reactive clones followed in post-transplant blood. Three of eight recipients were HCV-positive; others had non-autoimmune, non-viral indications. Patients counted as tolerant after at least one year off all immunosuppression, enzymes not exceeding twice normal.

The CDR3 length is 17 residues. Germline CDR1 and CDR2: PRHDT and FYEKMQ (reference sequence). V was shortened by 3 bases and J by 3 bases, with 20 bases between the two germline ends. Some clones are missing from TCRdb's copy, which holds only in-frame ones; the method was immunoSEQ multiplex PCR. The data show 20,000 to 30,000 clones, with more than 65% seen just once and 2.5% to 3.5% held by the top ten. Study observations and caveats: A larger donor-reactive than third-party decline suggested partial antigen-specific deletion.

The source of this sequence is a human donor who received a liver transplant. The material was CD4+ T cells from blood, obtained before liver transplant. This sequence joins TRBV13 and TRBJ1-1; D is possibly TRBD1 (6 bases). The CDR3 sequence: CASSFQQGLVFDTEAFF. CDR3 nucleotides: TGTGCCAGCAGCTTCCAACAGGGATTGGTATTTGACACTGAAGCTTTCTTT.